The source of this T cell receptor beta chain is a study of blood T cell repertoires in COVID-19. With 2 bases removed from V and 4 bases from J, the gap between germline ends came to 17 bases. In germline, CDR1 is MNHNS, CDR2 SASEGT. This CDR3 region has 17 residues. Data came from immunoSEQ multiplex PCR; TCRdb stores just in-frame clones and leaves some out. The sample has 250,000 to 300,000 clones; around 86% are singletons. The chain uses TRBV6-1 and TRBJ1-4, with TRBD1 as a possible D gene (5 bases). This TCR derives from a man aged 18 to 35 who had recovered from COVID-19. The sample comprised PBMCs or T cells enriched from blood (not recorded which). The CDR3 region is CASSEQLGGPSNEKLFF. The CDR3 nucleotides are TGTGCCAGCAGTGAACAATTGGGGGGACCGAGTAATGAAAAACTGTTTTTT.